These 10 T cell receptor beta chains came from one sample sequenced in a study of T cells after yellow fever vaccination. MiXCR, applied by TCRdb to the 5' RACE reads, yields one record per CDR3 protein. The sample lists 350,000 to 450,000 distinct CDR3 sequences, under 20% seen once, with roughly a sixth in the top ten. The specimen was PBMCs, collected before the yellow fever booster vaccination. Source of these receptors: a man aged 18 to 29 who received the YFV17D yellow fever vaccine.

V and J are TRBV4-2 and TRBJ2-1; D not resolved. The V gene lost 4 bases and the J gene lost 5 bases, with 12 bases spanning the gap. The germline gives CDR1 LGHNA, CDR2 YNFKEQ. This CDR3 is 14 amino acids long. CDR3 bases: TGTGCCAGCAGCCGCGAAGGGATAAACAATGAGCAGTTCTTC. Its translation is CASSREGINNEQFF.

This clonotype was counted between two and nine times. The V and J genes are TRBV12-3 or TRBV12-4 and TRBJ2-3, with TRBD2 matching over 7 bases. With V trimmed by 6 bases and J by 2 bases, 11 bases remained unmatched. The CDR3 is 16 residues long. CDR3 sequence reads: CASSPPKRGLTDTQYF. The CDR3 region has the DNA TGTGCCAGCAGCCCCCCGAAGCGGGGTCTCACAGATACGCAGTATTTT.

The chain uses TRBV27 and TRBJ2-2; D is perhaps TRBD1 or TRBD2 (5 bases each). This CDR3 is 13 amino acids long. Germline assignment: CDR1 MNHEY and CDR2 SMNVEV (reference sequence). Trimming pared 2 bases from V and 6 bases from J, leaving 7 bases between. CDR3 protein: CASSLLGAGELFF. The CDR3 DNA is TGTGCCAGCAGTTTACTGGGGGCCGGGGAGCTGTTTTTT.

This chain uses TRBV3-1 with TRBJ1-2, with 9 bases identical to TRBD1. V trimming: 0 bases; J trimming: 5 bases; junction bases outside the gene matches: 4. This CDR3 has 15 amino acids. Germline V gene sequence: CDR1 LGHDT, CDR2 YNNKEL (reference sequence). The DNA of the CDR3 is TGTGCCAGCAGCCAAGATCTCGGGACAGGGTATGGCTACACCTTC. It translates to CASSQDLGTGYGYTF.

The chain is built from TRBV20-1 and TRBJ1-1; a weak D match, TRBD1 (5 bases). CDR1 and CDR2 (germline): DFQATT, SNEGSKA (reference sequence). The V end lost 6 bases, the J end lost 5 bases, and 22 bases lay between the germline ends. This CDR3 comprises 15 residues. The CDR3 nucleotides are TGCAGTGCACCCTACGGAGGCAGGGCTACGACTGAAGCTTTCTTT. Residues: CSAPYGGRATTEAFF.

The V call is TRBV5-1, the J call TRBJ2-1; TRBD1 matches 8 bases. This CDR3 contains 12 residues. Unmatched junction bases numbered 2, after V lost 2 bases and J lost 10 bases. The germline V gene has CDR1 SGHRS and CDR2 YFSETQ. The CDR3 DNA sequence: TGCGCCAGCAGCTTTGACAGGGGCGAGCAGTTCTTC. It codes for CASSFDRGEQFF.

CDR3 residues: CASSLGLAVNNEQFF. The CDR3 region has the DNA TGTGCCAGCAGTTTGGGACTAGCAGTGAACAATGAGCAGTTCTTC. This chain connects TRBV12-3 or TRBV12-4 to TRBJ2-1; TRBD2 aligns across 9 bases. The ends lost 3 bases at V and 5 bases at J; junction bases unmatched: 5. CDR3 length: 15 amino acids.

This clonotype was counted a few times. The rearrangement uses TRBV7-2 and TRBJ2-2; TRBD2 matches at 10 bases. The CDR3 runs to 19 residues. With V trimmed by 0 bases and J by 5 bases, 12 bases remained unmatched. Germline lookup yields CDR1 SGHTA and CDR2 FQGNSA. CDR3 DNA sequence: TGTGCCAGCAGCTTAGCGGGCAGCGGGGGGGCTCCGAGGACCGGGGAGCTGTTTTTT. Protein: CASSLAGSGGAPRTGELFF.

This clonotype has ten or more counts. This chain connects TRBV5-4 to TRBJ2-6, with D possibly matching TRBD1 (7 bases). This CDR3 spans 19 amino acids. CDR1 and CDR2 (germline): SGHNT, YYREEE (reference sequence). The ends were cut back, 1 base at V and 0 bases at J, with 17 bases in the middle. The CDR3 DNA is TGTGCCAGCAGCTTGAGAACGGGGGACAGATTCTCTGGGGCCAACGTCCTGACTTTC. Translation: CASSLRTGDRFSGANVLTF.

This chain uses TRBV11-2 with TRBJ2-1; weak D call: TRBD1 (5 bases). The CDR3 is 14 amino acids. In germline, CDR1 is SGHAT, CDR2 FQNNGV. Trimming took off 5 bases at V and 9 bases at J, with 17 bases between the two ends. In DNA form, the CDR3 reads TGTGCCAGCAGCCCGGGCGCTGGGGCCAGTGAGCAGTTCTTC. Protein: CASSPGAGASEQFF.